This T cell receptor beta chain is from a study of graft-versus-host responses after intestinal transplantation. Study as a whole: Those transplanted obtained multivisceral, liver-intestinal, or isolated intestinal grafts. Recipients across the board were started on anti-thymocyte globulin induction, then kept on tacrolimus and steroids for two to three years. Findings of the study overall: GvH clones occurred in recipient marrow; some first appeared in ileum or blood. Maximum circulating GvH clone levels tracked with early post-transplant HvG decreases.

V trimming: 2 bases; J trimming: 0 bases; junction bases outside the gene matches: 24. This CDR3 has 23 amino acids. Germline CDR1 is MNHNS and CDR2 is SASEGT. The protocol was immunoSEQ multiplex PCR, while the TCRdb copy is restricted to in-frame clones and leaves out a portion. This table holds about 41,000 clones, 90% to 95% found once. Of note for this clone: Its target is unknown.

The origin of this receptor is a human donor who was the organ donor for an intestinal transplant. The material was unstimulated CD8+ T cells sorted from spleen or lymph node cells, obtained before transplant. This sequence joins TRBV6-1 and TRBJ1-4; TRBD1 matches at 7 bases. The CDR3 DNA follows: TGTGCCAGCAGTGAACCGATGGATTCCCCCCTCACAGGGGACGAAGCAACTAATGAAAAACTGTTTTTT. This codes for CASSEPMDSPLTGDEATNEKLFF.